These T cell receptor beta chains were read from a single sample in a study of cytomegalovirus exposure and HLA in healthy donors. TCRdb's table, derived via immunoSEQ multiplex PCR, lists solely in-frame clones and lacks some. The sample shows around 97,000 clones, 9.4% of them seen only once. The sample was PBMCs. These receptors came from a man aged 50 to 59 in good health and CMV-seropositive. Each CDR3 is given with its conserved first and last residue. A D gene is named only where the DNA matches it firmly. The size of a clone is reported for some rows only, either as once, few or many, or as a class for expanded clones.

>NA|TRBJ1-5|few|TRBV28
CASSVIQWGPLGNQPQHF
TGTGCCAGCAGTGTGATACAATGGGGCCCCCTGGGCAATCAGCCCCAGCATTTT
>NA|TRBJ2-1|few|TRBV19
CASSSPRDFSYNEQFF
TGTGCCAGTAGTTCCCCCAGGGACTTCTCCTACAATGAGCAGTTCTTC
>TRBD2|TRBJ2-1|NA|TRBV5-4
CASSLTSGYNEQFF
TGTGCCAGCAGCTTAACTAGCGGGTACAATGAGCAGTTCTTC
>NA|TRBJ1-5|NA|TRBV11-2
CASSLSTGQPQHF
TGTGCCAGCAGCTTATCAACGGGTCAGCCCCAGCATTTT
>NA|TRBJ2-4|NA|TRBV28
CASRPGGAKNIQYF
TGTGCCAGCAGGCCCGGCGGAGCCAAAAACATTCAGTACTTC
>TRBD1|TRBJ1-2|NA|TRBV7-2
CASSLLGTEDYGYTF
TGTGCCAGCAGCTTGCTAGGGACAGAAGACTATGGCTACACCTTC
>NA|TRBJ1-1|NA|TRBV18
CASSPTAGGNTEAFF
TGTGCCAGCTCACCCACGGCGGGGGGGAACACTGAAGCTTTCTTT
>NA|TRBJ1-1|NA|TRBV9
CASSVDSGDLEAFF
TGTGCCAGCAGCGTAGACTCAGGGGATTTGGAAGCTTTCTTT
>TRBD2|TRBJ2-1|NA|TRBV28
CASSLSGTRDEQFF
TGTGCCAGCAGCCTATCCGGGACTAGAGATGAGCAGTTCTTC
>TRBD2|TRBJ2-7|NA|TRBV30
CAWSVHGGYEQYF
TGTGCCTGGAGTGTACACGGGGGGTACGAGCAGTACTTC
>NA|TRBJ2-5|few|TRBV28
CASSFWTKKGSEETQYF
TGTGCCAGCAGTTTCTGGACTAAAAAAGGCTCTGAAGAGACCCAGTACTTC
>TRBD1|TRBJ2-2|few|TRBV6-1
CASRTGGTGTGELFF
TGTGCCAGCAGGACAGGGGGCACGGGCACCGGGGAGCTGTTTTTT
>NA|TRBJ2-5|NA|TRBV29-1
CSVEFGTFETQYF
TGCAGCGTTGAATTTGGGACTTTTGAGACCCAGTACTTC
>NA|TRBJ2-3|few|TRBV7-2
CASSYSTDTQYF
TGTGCCAGCAGTTATAGCACAGATACGCAGTATTTT
>TRBD1|TRBJ2-1|NA|TRBV5-4
CASSQTGTANEQFF
TGTGCCAGCAGCCAAACCGGGACAGCTAATGAGCAGTTCTTC
>NA|TRBJ2-7|few|TRBV4-3
CASSQEYRDYEQYF
TGCGCCAGCAGCCAAGAGTACAGAGATTACGAGCAGTACTTC
>TRBD1|TRBJ2-7|few|TRBV4-2
CASSQGTGPYEQYF
TGTGCCAGCAGCCAAGGGACAGGGCCCTACGAGCAGTACTTC
>TRBD2|TRBJ2-1|few|TRBV6-1
CASSERGGLVNNEQFF
TGTGCCAGCAGTGAAAGGGGGGGACTAGTGAACAATGAGCAGTTCTTC
>TRBD1|TRBJ1-3|NA|TRBV9
CASSLGTGGNTIYF
TGTGCCAGCAGCCTCGGGACAGGGGGAAACACCATATATTTT
>NA|TRBJ1-1|NA|TRBV5-1
CASSLQVGNTEAFF
TGCGCCAGCAGCCTACAGGTTGGGAACACTGAAGCTTTCTTT
>TRBD2|TRBJ2-2|NA|TRBV2
CASRVAFAGGTGELFF
TGTGCCAGCAGGGTGGCCTTTGCGGGAGGGACCGGGGAGCTGTTTTTT
>TRBD2|TRBJ2-7|few|TRBV28
CASSLSLAGGAYEQYF
TGTGCCAGCAGTTTATCGCTAGCGGGAGGTGCCTACGAGCAGTACTTC